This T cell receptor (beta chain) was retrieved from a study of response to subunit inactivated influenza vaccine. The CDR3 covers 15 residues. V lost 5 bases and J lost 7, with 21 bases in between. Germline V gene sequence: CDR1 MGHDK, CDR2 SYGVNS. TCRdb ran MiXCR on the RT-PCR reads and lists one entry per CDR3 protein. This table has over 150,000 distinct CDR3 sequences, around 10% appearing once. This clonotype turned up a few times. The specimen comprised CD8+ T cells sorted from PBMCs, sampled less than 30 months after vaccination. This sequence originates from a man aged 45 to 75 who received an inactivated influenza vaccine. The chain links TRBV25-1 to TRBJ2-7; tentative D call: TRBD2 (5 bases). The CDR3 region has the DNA TGTGCCAGCAGTCCCAGGACCCCGGCAACGGGGGAGCAGTACTTC. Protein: CASSPRTPATGEQYF.